This T cell receptor beta chain was found in a study of shared clonotypes between healthy human individuals. Clones were read by immunoSEQ multiplex PCR, and TCRdb kept only the in-frame ones, dropping some. In the table there are some 2,100,000 clones, 90% to 96% of which are singletons. The CDR3 extends over 13 amino acids. Trimming at V came to 3 bases and at J to 9 bases, leaving 5 bases not matched to a gene. The germline V gene encodes CDR1 SGDLS and CDR2 YYNGEE. The chain employs TRBV9 and TRBJ2-1; 8 bases agree with TRBD1. This clonotype was sampled from a man between 18 and 35 years old in good health. The sequencing input was naive CD4+ T cells sorted from blood. Specified subset: CD45RA+ positively selected. The CDR3 DNA sequence: TGTGCCAGCAGCGCCCTGGGACAGGCTGAGCAGTTCTTC. Amino acids: CASSALGQAEQFF.